The 14 T cell receptor beta chains below all came from one sample that was sequenced in a study of Ad26.COV2.S vaccination and SARS-CoV-2 variants. The data were produced by immunoSEQ multiplex PCR, yet TCRdb's version contains in-frame clones alone and is incomplete. In the table there are about 180,000 clones, 87% of which are singletons. Here the sequenced sample was peripheral blood, taken after recovery from COVID-19. The origin of the receptors is a human donor who had recovered from COVID-19.

The J gene is TRBJ1-6, the V gene TRBV12-3 or TRBV12-4, with D unclear. With 2 bases removed from V and 10 bases from J, the gap between germline ends came to 6 bases. The CDR3 contains 12 residues. This CDR3 is CASSLPPSPLHF. The CDR3 DNA sequence: TGTGCCAGCAGTTTACCACCGTCACCCCTCCACTTT.

This sequence joins TRBV6-5 and TRBJ2-1; the D gene is possibly TRBD2 (5 bases). Germline CDR1 and CDR2: MNHEY and SVGAGI. The CDR3 is 16 residues long. V lost 2 bases and J 0 bases, leaving 11 bases between the germline ends. The CDR3: CASSYRTGSSYNEQFF. CDR3 DNA sequence: TGTGCCAGCAGTTACAGGACGGGGAGCTCCTACAATGAGCAGTTCTTC.

The chain links TRBV3-1 (or the pseudogene TRBV3-2) to TRBJ2-1; 9 positions agree with TRBD2. The CDR3 sequence is 15 residues long. With V trimmed by 4 bases and J by 5 bases, 6 bases remained unmatched. Germline CDR1 is LGHDT and CDR2 is YNNKEL (reference sequence). CDR3 nucleotide sequence: TGTGCCAGCAGCCCTGGGGCGGGAGGGAACAATGAGCAGTTCTTC. Translating it yields CASSPGAGGNNEQFF.

The rearrangement joins TRBV7-2 to TRBJ2-7; perhaps TRBD2 as D (6 bases). Per germline, CDR1 SGHTA and CDR2 FQGNSA. This CDR3 region has 15 residues. V gave up 2 bases and J gave up 2 bases, with 13 bases separating them. CDR3 loop: CASSLFASETYEQYF. Written as DNA, the CDR3 is TGTGCCAGCAGCTTATTTGCTAGCGAGACCTACGAGCAGTACTTC.

The chain carries TRBV19 and TRBJ2-7; 7 positions match TRBD1. With V trimmed by 6 bases and J by 4 bases, 12 bases remained unmatched. The V gene's germline CDR1 is LNHDA and CDR2 SQIVND (reference sequence). The length of the CDR3 is 15 residues. CDR3 DNA: TGTGCCAGTAGCGTCACAGGGGACGTAGGGTACGAGCAGTACTTC. Translation gives CASSVTGDVGYEQYF.

The chain carries TRBV27 and TRBJ2-2; D possibly corresponds to TRBD2 (7 bases). CDR1 and CDR2 (germline): MNHEY, SMNVEV (reference sequence). CDR3 length equals 14 residues. V gave up 7 bases and J gave up 3 bases, with 12 bases separating them. The CDR3 nucleotides are TGTGCCAGCACGGGGGGCTTCGACACCGGGGAGCTGTTTTTT. Its translation: CASTGGFDTGELFF.

This clone was seen only once. This chain uses TRBV9 with TRBJ2-3; 7 nucleotides align to TRBD2. The V gene end was trimmed by 5 bases and the J gene end by 0 bases; junction bases not matched to a gene: 3. The CDR3 runs to 14 residues. CDR1 and CDR2 (germline): SGDLS, YYNGEE. In DNA form, the CDR3 reads TGTGCCAGCAGTGGGAGGGCTAGCACAGATACGCAGTATTTT. This gives the protein CASSGRASTDTQYF.

The V and J genes are TRBV29-1 and TRBJ2-1; possible D gene TRBD2, 5 bases. Trimming removed 5 bases at V and 7 bases at J, with 12 bases between. The germline V gene has CDR1 SQVTM and CDR2 ANQGSEA. The CDR3 covers 12 residues. For the CDR3, the DNA is TGCAGCGTTAACGGGGATTGGAATGAGCAGTTCTTC. It translates to CSVNGDWNEQFF.

This clone was recorded many times. In the same sample, other DNA sequences code for this CDR3. The J gene is TRBJ2-1, the V gene TRBV7-3; D gene uncertain. The CDR3 is 13 residues long. V was clipped by 2 bases and J by 0 bases, with 2 bases between them. Germline V CDR1 and CDR2: SGHTA, FQGTGA. The CDR3 DNA reads as TGTGCCAGCAGCTTAGGCTCCTACAATGAGCAGTTCTTC. Translation gives CASSLGSYNEQFF. The entire variable domain, with the rest obtained from reference TRBV7-3 and TRBJ2-1, is as follows: GAGVSQTPSNKVTEKGKYVELRCDPISGHTALYWYRQSLGQGPEFLIYFQGTGAADDSGLPNDRFFAVRPEGSVSTLKIQRTERGDSAVYLCASSLGSYNEQFFGPGTRLTVL.

Only one count was recorded for this clone. V gene TRBV5-1 combines with J gene TRBJ2-2; D gene ambiguous. V was cut by 5 bases and J by 1 base, with 12 bases left in between. The germline gives CDR1 SGHRS, CDR2 YFSETQ. The CDR3 contains 15 residues. The CDR3 here is CASSPSGRNTGELFF. The CDR3 DNA follows: TGCGCCAGCAGTCCGTCAGGAAGGAACACCGGGGAGCTGTTTTTT.

The J gene is TRBJ1-5, the V gene TRBV12-3 or TRBV12-4, with D perhaps matching TRBD1 (5 bases). There are 13 residues in the CDR3. Trimming took 8 bases from V and 7 from J, leaving 15 bases between them. This CDR3 is CASGWGEAQPQHF. CDR3 in DNA: TGTGCCAGCGGATGGGGGGAGGCCCAGCCCCAGCATTTT.

This chain connects TRBV9 to TRBJ1-5; 12 bases are a match to TRBD1. The length of the CDR3 is 15 residues. The V gene end was trimmed by 5 bases and the J gene end by 1 base; junction bases not matched to a gene: 1. CDR1 is SGDLS and CDR2 is YYNGEE in the germline V gene. CDR3 coding DNA: TGTGCCAGCAGTGGGACAGGGGGCAGCAATCAGCCCCAGCATTTT. Protein sequence: CASSGTGGSNQPQHF.

The V call is TRBV6-4, the J call TRBJ2-1, with D possibly being TRBD1 (6 bases). Germline CDR1 reads MRHNA; CDR2 reads SNTAGT. V lost 0 bases and J lost 5, with 14 bases in between. This CDR3 region has 16 residues. DNA for the CDR3: TGTGCCAGCAGTGACTCCCGGTACACAGGGAACAATGAGCAGTTCTTC. Protein sequence: CASSDSRYTGNNEQFF.

As DNA, the CDR3 is TGTGCCAGCAGCCTCGAAGGAAACAGAAACACCATATATTTT. Translation: CASSLEGNRNTIYF. This chain joins TRBV5-6 and TRBJ1-3; D gene ambiguous. Trimming removed 4 bases from V and 5 bases from J, with 13 bases in between. The germline V gene has CDR1 SGHDT and CDR2 YYEEEE. CDR3 length: 14 residues.